What follows are 29 T cell receptor beta chains derived from one specimen sequenced in a study of blood T cell repertoires in COVID-19. Using immunoSEQ multiplex PCR, the repertoire was profiled, and TCRdb retains in-frame clones only, with some absent. The repertoire holds 85,000 to 130,000 clones, with 71% as singletons. The sequenced material came from peripheral blood. These receptors were obtained from a human donor with acute or convalescent COVID-19. The donor label of this sample is uncertain.

V usage is TRBV2 and J usage is TRBJ1-2, with D possibly being TRBD1 (6 bases). CDR3 length: 14 residues. Germline CDR1 is SNHLY and CDR2 is FYNNEI. V was shortened by 3 bases and J by 7 bases, with 15 bases between the two germline ends. CDR3 nucleotide sequence: TGTGCCAGCAGTGAGGCGGGGGGCGAGGGTGGCTACACCTTC. Translated, it gives CASSEAGGEGGYTF.

This chain joins TRBV5-1 and TRBJ2-5, with TRBD2 matching 12 bases. CDR3 length: 15 residues. CDR1 is SGHRS, CDR2 YFSETQ, per germline. The junction had 2 bases not matched to a gene; V was cut back by 0 bases and J by 5 bases. Written as DNA, the CDR3 is TGCGCCAGCAGCTTGGGAGGGACTAGCGGGGAGACCCAGTACTTC. Translated, it gives CASSLGGTSGETQYF.

This clone was detected only a few times. V is TRBV11-2 and J is TRBJ1-2; the D gene is possibly TRBD1 (5 bases). V was cut by 7 bases and J by 1 base, with 13 bases left in between. Germline CDR1 SGHAT, CDR2 FQNNGV. The CDR3 loop spans 14 amino acids. The CDR3 is CASNRVGGNYGYTF. In nucleotides, the CDR3 is TGTGCCAGCAACCGGGTGGGGGGTAACTATGGCTACACCTTC.

This clone came up a few times. The genes are TRBV29-1 and TRBJ2-4; D not resolved. Germline V gives CDR1 SQVTM, CDR2 ANQGSEA. The CDR3 extends over 15 amino acids. The V end lost 0 bases, the J end lost 0 bases, and 9 bases lay between the germline ends. CDR3 DNA: TGCAGCGTTGAAGAGGCTGATCTAGCCAAAAACATTCAGTACTTC. Protein: CSVEEADLAKNIQYF.

The CDR3 sequence is CASSQTGGDQPQHF. The DNA for the CDR3 is TGTGCCAGCAGCCAGACAGGGGGAGATCAGCCCCAGCATTTT. The rearrangement joins TRBV6-5 to TRBJ1-5, with TRBD1 matching 9 bases. The V gene's germline CDR1 is MNHEY and CDR2 SVGAGI. Losses at the gene ends were 6 bases for V and 5 bases for J; bases not matched to a gene: 5. This CDR3 is 14 amino acids long.

The sample holds one count of this clone. The chain is built from TRBV27 and TRBJ1-1; D might be TRBD1 (6 bases). The CDR3 runs to 15 residues. Germline CDR1 MNHEY, CDR2 SMNVEV (reference sequence). The V end was cut by 4 bases, the J end by 1 base, with 13 bases between. CDR3 DNA: TGTGCCAGCAGTTCTCGACAGGAATCGAACACTGAAGCTTTCTTT. It codes for CASSSRQESNTEAFF.

CDR3 amino acids: CATQEGPPTNEQFF. The CDR3 DNA reads TGTGCCACTCAAGAGGGTCCACCCACAAATGAGCAGTTCTTC. The chain uses TRBV24-1 and TRBJ2-1, with a tentative D call TRBD2 (5 bases). V was shortened by 10 bases and J by 7 bases, with 19 bases between the two germline ends. CDR3 size: 14 residues. The germline gives CDR1 KGHDR, CDR2 SFDVKD.

The chain couples TRBV27 to TRBJ1-4, with 7 bases identical to TRBD1. This CDR3 is 15 amino acids long. J lost 8 bases, V lost 3 bases, and 9 bases had no gene match. Germline V lookup: CDR1 MNHEY, CDR2 SMNVEV (reference sequence). The CDR3 spells CASSFSRQGGEKLFF. The CDR3 bases are TGTGCCAGCAGTTTTTCCCGACAGGGTGGGGAAAAACTGTTTTTT.

The V gene is TRBV7-9, the J gene TRBJ2-6; D may be TRBD1 (5 bases). The germline V and J ends were trimmed by 5 bases and 0 bases, with 8 bases remaining between them. The V gene's germline CDR1 is SEHNR and CDR2 FQNEAQ (reference sequence). The CDR3 is 15 residues long. Here the CDR3 reads CASSNRNSGANVLTF. CDR3 DNA sequence: TGTGCCAGCAGCAACAGGAACTCTGGGGCCAACGTCCTGACTTTC.

The J gene is TRBJ2-5, the V gene TRBV3-1 (or the pseudogene TRBV3-2); D remains ambiguous. Trimming shortened V by 0 bases and J by 3 bases, and 8 bases separated the two germline ends. The CDR3 contains 14 residues. Germline values: CDR1 LGHDT, CDR2 YNNKEL (reference sequence). CDR3: CASSQDLVEETQYF. DNA of the CDR3: TGTGCCAGCAGCCAAGATCTTGTTGAAGAGACCCAGTACTTC.

V and J are TRBV3-1 (or the pseudogene TRBV3-2) and TRBJ2-1; 9 positions match TRBD2. The length of the CDR3 is 18 residues. Germline CDR1 LGHDT, CDR2 YNNKEL (reference sequence). V gave up 4 bases and J gave up 2 bases; unmatched junction bases: 12. CDR3 amino acids: CASSLTYPVAGAYNEQFF. In DNA form, the CDR3 reads TGTGCCAGCAGCCTTACATACCCCGTAGCGGGGGCCTACAATGAGCAGTTCTTC.

This clone was seen more than once but under ten times. This chain connects TRBV29-1 to TRBJ1-6; the match to TRBD1 covers 9 bases. The CDR3 runs 14 residues. Germline CDR1 SQVTM, CDR2 ANQGSEA. Trimming at V came to 2 bases and at J to 5 bases, leaving 1 base not matched to a gene. The CDR3 coding sequence is TGCAGCGTTGAACGGACAGGGGATAATTCACCCCTCCACTTT. This sequence encodes CSVERTGDNSPLHF.

The rearrangement links TRBV5-1 to TRBJ1-6, with 7 bases aligning to TRBD1. Trimming removed 3 bases from V and 8 bases from J; junction bases left unmatched: 5. This CDR3 comprises 14 residues. The germline gives CDR1 SGHRS, CDR2 YFSETQ. The chain's CDR3 is CASSSTGSDSPLHF. As DNA, the CDR3 is TGCGCCAGCAGCTCGACAGGGTCCGATTCACCCCTCCACTTT.

This chain links TRBV7-8 with TRBJ1-2, with D possibly matching TRBD1 (6 bases). Trimming pared 2 bases from V and 6 bases from J, leaving 13 bases between. The CDR3 contains 14 residues. Per germline, CDR1 SGHVS and CDR2 FQNEAQ. This chain's CDR3 is CASSLNRGKDGYTF. CDR3 nucleotides: TGTGCCAGCAGCTTAAATAGGGGGAAGGATGGCTACACCTTC.

The rearrangement joins TRBV3-1 (or the pseudogene TRBV3-2) to TRBJ2-3, with 9 nucleotides matching TRBD1. The J segment lost 1 base and the V segment lost 4 bases, leaving 15 bases of the junction unmatched. The CDR3 is 19 residues long. Germline V gives CDR1 LGHDT, CDR2 YNNKEL (reference sequence). The CDR3 nucleotides read TGTGCCAGCAGCCGTAGGGGGACAGGGTTATTTTTGGGCACAGATACGCAGTATTTT. This sequence encodes CASSRRGTGLFLGTDTQYF.

The V and J genes are TRBV6-5 and TRBJ1-2; D gene unclear. CDR3 length: 13 residues. The germline V gene has CDR1 MNHEY and CDR2 SVGAGI. V was clipped by 0 bases and J by 8 bases, with 10 bases between them. CDR3 residues: CASSYSTSRGYTF. The CDR3 nucleotides are TGTGCCAGCAGTTACTCAACATCCAGAGGCTACACCTTC.

CDR3 DNA: TGTGCCAGCAGCGCTGGGTCGGGACAGAGACAAGAGACCCAGTACTTC. Residues: CASSAGSGQRQETQYF. The chain has TRBV7-9 and TRBJ2-5, with 7 bases aligning to TRBD1. The CDR3 is 16 residues long. The germline V gene has CDR1 SEHNR and CDR2 FQNEAQ (reference sequence). The trim removed 5 bases at V and 2 bases at J, leaving 11 bases unmatched.

The J gene is TRBJ2-5, the V gene TRBV7-9; the D gene is possibly TRBD2 (5 bases). V was shortened by 1 base and J by 2 bases, with 14 bases between the two germline ends. The CDR3 spans 16 residues. Looked up from germline, CDR1 is SEHNR and CDR2 is FQNEAQ (reference sequence). This chain's CDR3 is CASSLGSAGKQETQYF. The CDR3 DNA reads TGTGCCAGCAGCTTAGGTAGCGCCGGCAAACAAGAGACCCAGTACTTC. The entire variable domain, with the rest obtained from reference TRBV7-9 and TRBJ2-5, is as follows: DTGVSQNPRHKITKRGQNVTFRCDPISEHNRLYWYRQTLGQGPEFLTYFQNEAQLEKSRLLSDRFSAERPKGSFSTLEIQRTEQGDSAMYLCASSLGSAGKQETQYFGPGTRLLVL.

This clone was recorded only once. The CDR3 here is CASSQKGTSGGEQETQYF. The DNA for the CDR3 is TGTGCCAGCAGCCAGAAAGGGACTAGCGGGGGTGAACAAGAGACCCAGTACTTC. The chain employs TRBV14 and TRBJ2-5, with 14 bases matching TRBD2. Trimming cost V 3 bases and J 2 bases; bases outside gene matches: 8. CDR3 length equals 18 residues. Germline CDR1 SGHDN, CDR2 FVKESK.

The chain combines TRBV14 with TRBJ1-2; 8 bases agree with TRBD1. CDR1 SGHDN and CDR2 FVKESK come from the germline V gene. The CDR3 totals 14 residues. The ends lost 3 bases at V and 7 bases at J; junction bases unmatched: 7. CDR3 coding DNA: TGTGCCAGCAGCCACCTACAGGGGGAGGGTGGCTACACCTTC. Its protein product is CASSHLQGEGGYTF. Using reference TRBV14 and TRBJ1-2 for the parts outside the CDR3, the full variable domain is EAGVTQFPSHSVIEKGQTVTLRCDPISGHDNLYWYRRVMGKEIKFLLHFVKESKQDESGMPNNRFLAERTGGTYSTLKVQPAELEDSGVYFCASSHLQGEGGYTFGSGTRLTVV.

Concerning this clone itself: The same CDR3 can be traced to other DNA sequences in this sample. This rearrangement joins TRBV5-1 to TRBJ2-3, with D hard to call. CDR1 SGHRS and CDR2 YFSETQ come from the germline V gene. The germline V and J ends were trimmed by 0 bases and 2 bases, with 7 bases remaining between them. The CDR3 totals 14 residues. The CDR3 region is CASSLGQITDTQYF. The CDR3 DNA reads as TGCGCCAGCAGCTTGGGGCAGATCACAGATACGCAGTATTTT. The variable domain in full, completed from reference TRBV5-1 and TRBJ2-3, reads KAGVTQTPRYLIKTRGQQVTLSCSPISGHRSVSWYQQTPGQGLQFLFEYFSETQRNKGNFPGRFSGRQFSNSRSEMNVSTLELGDSALYLCASSLGQITDTQYFGPGTRLTVL.

V and J are TRBV11-2 and TRBJ1-1; D is ambiguous. The CDR3 spans 15 residues. Germline lookup yields CDR1 SGHAT and CDR2 FQNNGV. Trimming removed 8 bases at V and 5 bases at J, with 21 bases between. The DNA of the CDR3 is TGTGCCAGCGGTGCCGCAGGCGGGCGGGGAACTGAAGCTTTCTTT. As protein: CASGAAGGRGTEAFF.

The chain carries TRBV27 and TRBJ1-6, with no clear D. The CDR3 totals 15 residues. Deletions cut 3 bases from V and 7 bases from J, with 13 bases between. Germline CDR1 is MNHEY and CDR2 is SMNVEV (reference sequence). The CDR3 is CASSFRGGSNSPLHF. The CDR3 DNA reads TGTGCCAGCAGTTTCCGGGGAGGGTCGAATTCACCCCTCCACTTT.

This sequence joins TRBV19 and TRBJ1-6; D is possibly TRBD1 (5 bases). V was cut by 7 bases and J by 1 base, with 20 bases left in between. The CDR3 runs 18 residues. Germline values: CDR1 LNHDA, CDR2 SQIVND (reference sequence). CDR3 amino acids: CASTPRPGGISYNSPLHF. CDR3 in DNA: TGTGCCAGTACCCCCCGGCCCGGGGGGATTTCCTATAATTCACCCCTCCACTTT.

The rearrangement links TRBV6-4 to TRBJ1-2; D remains ambiguous. V was pared by 4 bases and J by 2 bases, with 14 bases between. The CDR3 has 15 residues. From germline, CDR1 is MRHNA and CDR2 SNTAGT. Written as DNA, the CDR3 is TGTGCCAGCAGTGTATACCCTCTACTCAACTATGGCTACACCTTC. Encoded protein: CASSVYPLLNYGYTF.

For this clone: The sample has other DNA sequences that encode this CDR3 too. The V and J genes are TRBV18 and TRBJ1-2; TRBD1 matches 7 bases. The CDR3 totals 13 residues. CDR1 KGHSH and CDR2 LQKENI come from the germline V gene. After removal of 3 bases from V and 5 bases from J, the junction contained 3 bases not matched to a gene. CDR3 DNA sequence: TGTGCCAGCTCACCCGGGACAGATTATGGCTACACCTTC. Translation: CASSPGTDYGYTF.

V is TRBV11-2 and J is TRBJ2-7, with 10 bases fitting TRBD2. Trimming took 5 bases from V and 6 from J; bases not matched to a gene: 10. CDR3 length: 15 amino acids. The germline gives CDR1 SGHAT, CDR2 FQNNGV. CDR3 bases: TGTGCCAGCAGCGACTCGGGACTAGCGAGAACCGAGCAGTACTTC. It specifies CASSDSGLARTEQYF. The full variable domain, completed using reference TRBV11-2 and TRBJ2-7, is EAGVAQSPRYKIIEKRQSVAFWCNPISGHATLYWYQQILGQGPKLLIQFQNNGVVDDSQLPKDRFSAERLKGVDSTLKIQPAKLEDSAVYLCASSDSGLARTEQYFGPGTRLTVT.

The gene calls are TRBV6-1 and TRBJ1-2; D gene ambiguous. This CDR3 is built from 15 residues. V lost 2 bases and J 2 bases, leaving 12 bases between the germline ends. Germline lookup yields CDR1 MNHNS and CDR2 SASEGT. The CDR3 loop reads CASSESGGGNYGYTF. CDR3 in DNA: TGTGCCAGCAGTGAATCCGGCGGAGGAAACTATGGCTACACCTTC.

The chain couples TRBV30 to TRBJ1-6; D may be TRBD1 (6 bases). The CDR3 loop spans 13 amino acids. V was trimmed by 1 base and J by 9 bases, leaving 10 bases between them. From germline, CDR1 is GTSNPN and CDR2 SVGIG (reference sequence). CDR3 protein: CAWSEQGFSPLHF. In DNA form, the CDR3 reads TGTGCCTGGAGTGAACAGGGTTTTTCACCCCTCCACTTT.